This paragraph reports one T cell receptor (beta chain). It lacks a known antigen. The sample holds no much larger clone one base away, and base qualities are not on file. CDR1 and CDR2 (MRHNA, SNTAGT) derive from the germline V gene. The CDR3, from cysteine to phenylalanine, totals 14 residues. Only the CDR3 DNA is retained, 42 bases long and in frame from the first base. V loses 2 bases of germline sequence and J loses 3 bases, and the interval between the two ends is 10 bases. These data originate in a study of blood T cell repertoires in COVID-19 (dated by TCRdb to the early 2020s). As for the study more broadly: Samples from collaborators originated in the United States, Italy and Spain and spanned both the acute and convalescent phases of COVID-19. Where HLA class I and class II types were available, the types were taken from metadata supplied by the sample provider, not from assay-based typing. Deeply sampled blood TCRbeta repertoires from subjects exposed to, actively infected with, or recovered from COVID-19 were included in the dataset. A freely available public database, intended as a resource for researchers studying the immune response to SARS-CoV-2, is where the repertoires were released. The samples were drawn from the first 160 participants of the ongoing ImmuneRACE study and from some 1,300 subjects provided by 6 global collaborators. Nearly every sample came with metadata listing a de-identified subject ID, COVID-19 status, age in years and sex. The prospective study material was composed of cDNA or gDNA derived from T cells, B-cell-depleted T cells, or PBMCs. Overall results and qualifications from the work: How much clinical and demographic metadata was included differed by source and by participant, and the metadata was provided uncurated.

The immunoSEQ Assay, a bias-controlled multiplex PCR, was used to amplify TCRbeta CDR3 regions from genomic DNA. The original methods were these. The number of nucleated cells in each sample was estimated from the amplification of reference gene primers within the assay. Sequence reads were collapsed and filtered to measure the absolute abundance of every unique TCRbeta CDR3 rearrangement. For each sample, productive Simpson clonality was calculated by taking the square root of Simpson's diversity index across productive rearrangements. The table was pulled from immuneACCESS by TCRdb, which kept in-frame rearrangements only. Such tables lose some clones; where checked, under half of the loss comes from unresolved V genes, and the rest has no known cause. That table furnishes V, J and clone size, whereas the DNA furnished D and trimming. The sample has about 170,000 clones on record, roughly 84% of them singletons. Roughly 15% of the sample is held by the ten biggest clonotypes.

At one collaborating source in Seattle, patients were enrolled during active infection and were followed longitudinally through the course of disease. Collaborating institutions collected whole blood in K2EDTA tubes following their own protocols. For TCRbeta analysis, collaborator samples were shipped as frozen whole blood, as isolated PBMCs, or as DNA extracted from either sample type. Sequencing was performed on peripheral blood. The sequence joins TRBV6-4 to TRBJ1-1, with the D segment identity uncertain. The clonotype originates from a woman between 65 and 79 years old with COVID-19, enrolled during active disease. The nucleotide sequence reads TGTGCCAGCAGTGACCCTCCCCCGGACACTGAAGCTTTCTTT. Translation gives CASSDPPPDTEAFF.